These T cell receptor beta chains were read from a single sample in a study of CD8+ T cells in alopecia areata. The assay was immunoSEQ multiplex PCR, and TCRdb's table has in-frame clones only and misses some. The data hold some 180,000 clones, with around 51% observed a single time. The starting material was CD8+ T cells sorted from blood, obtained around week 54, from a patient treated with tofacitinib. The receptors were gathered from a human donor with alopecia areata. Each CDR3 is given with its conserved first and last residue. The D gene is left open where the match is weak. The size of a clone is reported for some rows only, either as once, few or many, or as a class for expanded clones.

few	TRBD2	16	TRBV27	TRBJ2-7	CASNPAGENYSYEQYF	TGTGCCAGCAATCCAGCGGGGGAGAACTACTCCTACGAGCAGTACTTC
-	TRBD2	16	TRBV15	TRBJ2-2	CATSSGVAGKFGELFF	TGTGCCACCAGCAGTGGGGTAGCGGGGAAGTTCGGGGAGCTGTTTTTT
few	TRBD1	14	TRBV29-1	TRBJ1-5	CSVRGQGFNQPQHF	TGCAGCGTAAGGGGACAGGGATTCAATCAGCCCCAGCATTTT
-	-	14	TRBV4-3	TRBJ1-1	CASSPWDMGTEAFF	TGCGCCAGCAGCCCTTGGGACATGGGCACTGAAGCTTTCTTT
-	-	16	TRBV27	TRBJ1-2	CASSQYREVMFDGYTF	TGTGCCAGCAGTCAGTACAGGGAGGTGATGTTTGATGGCTACACCTTC
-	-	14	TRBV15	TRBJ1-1	CATSIKGWGAEAFF	TGTGCCACCAGCATAAAGGGGTGGGGAGCTGAAGCTTTCTTT
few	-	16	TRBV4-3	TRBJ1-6	CASSQDPTDDNSPLHF	TGCGCCAGCAGCCAAGACCCGACAGATGATAATTCACCCCTCCACTTT
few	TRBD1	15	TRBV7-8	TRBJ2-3	CASSPPPGGSDTQYF	TGTGCCAGCAGCCCGCCACCAGGGGGTTCGGATACGCAGTATTTT
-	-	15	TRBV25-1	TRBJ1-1	CASTAPGLMNTEAFF	TGTGCCAGCACCGCCCCGGGGCTTATGAACACTGAAGCTTTCTTT
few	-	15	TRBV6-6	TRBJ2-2	CASTTGPGATGELFF	TGTGCCAGCACCACGGGGCCAGGGGCCACCGGGGAGCTGTTTTTT
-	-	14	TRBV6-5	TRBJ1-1	CASTHPGAGTEAFF	TGTGCCAGCACCCACCCGGGGGCCGGCACTGAAGCTTTCTTT
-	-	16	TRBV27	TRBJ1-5	CASSPSYGQTNQPQHF	TGTGCCAGCAGTCCCTCCTACGGACAGACAAATCAGCCCCAGCATTTT
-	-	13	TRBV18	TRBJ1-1	CASSPRGGTEAFF	TGTGCCAGCTCTCCAAGGGGGGGGACTGAAGCTTTCTTT